The rows below give T cell receptor beta chains drawn from one sample of a study of blood T cell repertoires in COVID-19. Some clones are missing from TCRdb's copy, which holds only in-frame ones; the method was immunoSEQ multiplex PCR. The table includes 150,000 to 200,000 clones, 75% to 90% detected once. Source material: peripheral blood. The source of these receptors is a man aged 70 or older with active or convalescent COVID-19. Both conserved end residues are part of each CDR3. D genes are given only for firm matches. The size entry is marked missing in some rows and otherwise reads once, few, many or a size class.

cdr3_aa | cdr3_nt | clone_size | v_call | d_call | j_call
CAWLPSGNTIYF | TGTGCCTGGCTACCCTCTGGAAACACCATATATTTT | NA | TRBV30 | NA | TRBJ1-3
CASSLEGGGSGANVLTF | TGCGCCAGCAGCTTGGAAGGAGGGGGCTCAGGGGCCAACGTCCTGACTTTC | NA | TRBV5-1 | NA | TRBJ2-6
CASSPTGGLAGQNEQFF | TGCGCCAGCAGCCCTACAGGGGGCCTAGCGGGACAAAATGAGCAGTTCTTC | NA | TRBV5-1 | NA | TRBJ2-1
CASSKGGQPPVTSGNTIYF | TGTGCCAGCAGCAAGGGGGGACAGCCTCCTGTTACCTCTGGAAACACCATATATTTT | NA | TRBV21-1 | NA | TRBJ1-3
CASSQTASGDGYTF | TGCGCCAGCAGCCAGACAGCCTCAGGGGACGGCTACACCTTC | NA | TRBV4-3 | NA | TRBJ1-2
CASSQEGMGAADEAFF | TGCGCCAGCAGCCAAGAAGGGATGGGGGCGGCGGATGAAGCTTTCTTT | NA | TRBV4-1 | NA | TRBJ1-1
CASSLEELNTGELFF | TGTGCCAGCAGTTTAGAGGAATTGAACACCGGGGAGCTGTTTTTT | once | TRBV27 | NA | TRBJ2-2
CASSSTSGYEQYF | TGTGCCAGTAGCTCGACTAGCGGTTACGAGCAGTACTTC | NA | TRBV19 | TRBD2 | TRBJ2-7
CASSYWGGRTGELFF | TGTGCCAGCAGTTACTGGGGGGGCCGAACCGGGGAGCTGTTTTTT | few | TRBV6-5 | NA | TRBJ2-2
CASSPRQGIGGYTF | TGTGCCAGCAGCCCTCGACAGGGGATCGGCGGCTACACCTTC | few | TRBV14 | TRBD1 | TRBJ1-2
CASSSPSRLAGGNTGELFF | TGTGCCAGCAGCTCGCCCTCTAGACTAGCGGGCGGTAACACCGGGGAGCTGTTTTTT | NA | TRBV7-9 | TRBD2 | TRBJ2-2
CASSFLGGNDEQYF | TGCGCCAGCAGCTTTTTAGGAGGGAACGACGAGCAGTACTTC | NA | TRBV5-1 | NA | TRBJ2-7
CASSESGLPLYNEQFF | TGCGCCAGCAGTGAGTCAGGACTCCCACTTTACAATGAGCAGTTCTTC | NA | TRBV10-1 | NA | TRBJ2-1
CASSLGTGNGDEQYF | TGTGCCAGCAGCTTAGGGACAGGGAATGGGGACGAGCAGTACTTC | NA | TRBV11-3 | TRBD1 | TRBJ2-7
CATSGFSARSEGPDNTGELFF | TGTGCCACCAGTGGTTTCTCCGCCCGATCTGAGGGCCCAGACAACACCGGGGAGCTGTTTTTT | NA | TRBV24-1 | NA | TRBJ2-2
CASNRAEGYTF | TGTGCCAGCAACCGCGCGGAAGGCTACACCTTC | NA | TRBV6-5 | NA | TRBJ1-2
CSASSGLEVAEAFF | TGCAGTGCTAGTTCCGGGCTGGAGGTTGCTGAAGCTTTCTTT | NA | TRBV20-1 | NA | TRBJ1-1
CAVFSGLAGAFSYEQYF | TGTGCCGTTTTTTCCGGACTAGCGGGGGCCTTCTCCTACGAGCAGTACTTC | NA | TRBV6-4 | TRBD2 | TRBJ2-7
CASSYSTGNYEKLFF | TGTGCCAGCAGTTACTCGACAGGGAATTATGAAAAACTGTTTTTT | NA | TRBV6-5 | TRBD1 | TRBJ1-4
CASSPGTSGREDTQYF | TGCGCCAGCAGCCCCGGGACTAGCGGGAGGGAAGATACGCAGTATTTT | NA | TRBV5-1 | TRBD2 | TRBJ2-3
CASSFALNYGYTF | TGTGCCAGCAGCTTTGCGCTTAACTATGGCTACACCTTC | NA | TRBV11-2 | NA | TRBJ1-2
CASSFSGGGGETQYF | TGTGCCAGCAGCTTTTCGGGAGGAGGTGGGGAGACCCAGTACTTC | NA | TRBV5-6 | TRBD2 | TRBJ2-5
CASSEGLGNTGELFF | TGCGCCAGCAGCGAGGGACTAGGGAACACCGGGGAGCTGTTTTTT | NA | TRBV5-1 | TRBD2 | TRBJ2-2